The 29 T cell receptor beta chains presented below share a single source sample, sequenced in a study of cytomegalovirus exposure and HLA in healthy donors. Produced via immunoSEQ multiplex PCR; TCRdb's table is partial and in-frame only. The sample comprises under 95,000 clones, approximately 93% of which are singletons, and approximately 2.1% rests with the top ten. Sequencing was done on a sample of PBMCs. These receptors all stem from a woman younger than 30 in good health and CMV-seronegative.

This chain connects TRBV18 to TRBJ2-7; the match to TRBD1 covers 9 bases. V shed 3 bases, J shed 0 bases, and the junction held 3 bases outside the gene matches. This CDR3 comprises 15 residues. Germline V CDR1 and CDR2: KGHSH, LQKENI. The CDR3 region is CASSPGQGSSYEQYF. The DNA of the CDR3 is TGTGCCAGCTCACCGGGACAGGGATCCTCCTACGAGCAGTACTTC.

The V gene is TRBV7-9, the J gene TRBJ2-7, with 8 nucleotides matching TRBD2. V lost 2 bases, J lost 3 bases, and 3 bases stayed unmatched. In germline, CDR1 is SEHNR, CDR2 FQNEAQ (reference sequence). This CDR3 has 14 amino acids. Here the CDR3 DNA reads TGTGCCAGCAGCTTATCCGGGAGGGACTACGAGCAGTACTTC. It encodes CASSLSGRDYEQYF.

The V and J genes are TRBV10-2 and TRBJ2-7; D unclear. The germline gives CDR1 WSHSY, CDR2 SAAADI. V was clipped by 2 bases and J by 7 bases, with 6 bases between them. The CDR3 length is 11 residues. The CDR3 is CASSETQEQYF. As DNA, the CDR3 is TGCGCCAGCAGTGAGACACAGGAGCAGTACTTC.

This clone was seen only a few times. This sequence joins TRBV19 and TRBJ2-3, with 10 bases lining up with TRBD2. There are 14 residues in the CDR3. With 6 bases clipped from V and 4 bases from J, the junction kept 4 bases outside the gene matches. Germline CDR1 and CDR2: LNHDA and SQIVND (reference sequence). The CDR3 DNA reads TGTGCCAGTAGGTTAGCGGGAGGAGCAGATACGCAGTATTTT. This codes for CASRLAGGADTQYF.

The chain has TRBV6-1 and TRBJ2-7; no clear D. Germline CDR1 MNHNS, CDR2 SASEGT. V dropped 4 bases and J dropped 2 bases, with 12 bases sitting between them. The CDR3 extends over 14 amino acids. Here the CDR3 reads CASSVSTPTYEQYF. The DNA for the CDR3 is TGTGCCAGCAGTGTGAGCACTCCCACCTACGAGCAGTACTTC.

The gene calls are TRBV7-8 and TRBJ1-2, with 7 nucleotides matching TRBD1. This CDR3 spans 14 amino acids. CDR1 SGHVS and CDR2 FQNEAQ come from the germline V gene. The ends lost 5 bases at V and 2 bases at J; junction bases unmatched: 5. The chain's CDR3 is CASSQRTGNYGYTF. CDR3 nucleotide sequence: TGTGCCAGCAGCCAGAGGACAGGAAACTATGGCTACACCTTC.

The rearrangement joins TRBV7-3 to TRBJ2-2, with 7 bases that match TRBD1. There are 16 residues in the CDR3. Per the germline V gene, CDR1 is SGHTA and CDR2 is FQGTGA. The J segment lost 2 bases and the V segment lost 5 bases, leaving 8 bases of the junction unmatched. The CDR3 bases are TGTGCCAGCAGCCGACCGAGGGGGCGTAACACCGGGGAGCTGTTTTTT. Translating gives CASSRPRGRNTGELFF.

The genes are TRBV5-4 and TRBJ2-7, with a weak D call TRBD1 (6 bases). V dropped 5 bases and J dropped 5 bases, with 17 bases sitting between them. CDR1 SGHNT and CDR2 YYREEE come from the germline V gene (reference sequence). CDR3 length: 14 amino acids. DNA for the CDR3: TGTGCCAGCAGGTCACAGGGTATAGTAAACGAGCAGTACTTC. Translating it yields CASRSQGIVNEQYF.

CDR3: CASSSGYSGNTIYF. The CDR3 nucleotides are TGTGCCAGTAGTAGCGGATACTCTGGAAACACCATATATTTT. This chain joins TRBV19 and TRBJ1-3; D not certain. Trimming removed 4 bases from V and 0 bases from J, with 7 bases in between. Germline V gives CDR1 LNHDA, CDR2 SQIVND (reference sequence). This CDR3 comprises 14 residues.

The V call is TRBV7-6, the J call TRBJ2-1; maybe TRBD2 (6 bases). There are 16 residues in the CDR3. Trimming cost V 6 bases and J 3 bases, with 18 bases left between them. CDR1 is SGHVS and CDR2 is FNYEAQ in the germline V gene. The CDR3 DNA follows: TGTGCCAGCAGAATAGGATGGGGGGAGGACTACAATGAGCAGTTCTTC. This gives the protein CASRIGWGEDYNEQFF.

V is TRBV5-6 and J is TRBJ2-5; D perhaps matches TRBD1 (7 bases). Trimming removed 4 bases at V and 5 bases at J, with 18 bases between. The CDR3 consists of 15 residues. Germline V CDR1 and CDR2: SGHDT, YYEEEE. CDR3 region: CASSIRGRGRETQYF. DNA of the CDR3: TGTGCCAGCAGCATAAGGGGGCGGGGTAGGGAGACCCAGTACTTC.

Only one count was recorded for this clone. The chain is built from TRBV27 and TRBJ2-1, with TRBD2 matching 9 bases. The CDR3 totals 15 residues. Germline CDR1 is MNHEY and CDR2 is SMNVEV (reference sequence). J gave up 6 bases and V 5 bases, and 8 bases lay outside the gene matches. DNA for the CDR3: TGTGCCAGCAGTAGGGGGACTAGCAGTTTCAATGAGCAGTTCTTC. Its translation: CASSRGTSSFNEQFF.

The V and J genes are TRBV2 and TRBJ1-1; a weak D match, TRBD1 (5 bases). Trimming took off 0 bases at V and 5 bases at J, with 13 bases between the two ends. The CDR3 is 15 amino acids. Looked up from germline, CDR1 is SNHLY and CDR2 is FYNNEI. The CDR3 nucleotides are TGTGCCAGCAGTGAAGCAGCGGGGGGATGGACTGAAGCTTTCTTT. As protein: CASSEAAGGWTEAFF.

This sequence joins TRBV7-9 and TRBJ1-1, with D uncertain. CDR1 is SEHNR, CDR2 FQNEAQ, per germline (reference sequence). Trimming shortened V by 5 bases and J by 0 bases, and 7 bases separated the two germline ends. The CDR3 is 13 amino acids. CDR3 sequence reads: CASSRQMNTEAFF. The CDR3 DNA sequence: TGTGCCAGCAGCCGTCAGATGAACACTGAAGCTTTCTTT.

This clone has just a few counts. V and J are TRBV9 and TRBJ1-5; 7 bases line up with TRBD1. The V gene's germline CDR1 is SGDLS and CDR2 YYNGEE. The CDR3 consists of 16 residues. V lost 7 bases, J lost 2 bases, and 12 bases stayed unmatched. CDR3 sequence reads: CASLGRGRLCNQPQHF. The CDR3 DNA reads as TGTGCCAGCCTCGGAAGGGGGCGCTTGTGCAATCAGCCCCAGCATTTT.

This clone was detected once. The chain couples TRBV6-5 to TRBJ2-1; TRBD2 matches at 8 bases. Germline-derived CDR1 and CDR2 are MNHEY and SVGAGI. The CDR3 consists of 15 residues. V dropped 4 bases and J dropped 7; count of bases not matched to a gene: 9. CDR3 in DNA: TGTGCCAGCAGTTCTCCGGGAGGGCCCGAGAATGAGCAGTTCTTC. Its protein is CASSSPGGPENEQFF.

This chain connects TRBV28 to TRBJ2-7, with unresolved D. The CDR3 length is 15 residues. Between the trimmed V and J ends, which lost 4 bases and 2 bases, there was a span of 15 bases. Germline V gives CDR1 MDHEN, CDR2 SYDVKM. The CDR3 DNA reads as TGTGCCAGCAGTTCCCCGCTCTATTCCCCCTACGAGCAGTACTTC. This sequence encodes CASSSPLYSPYEQYF.

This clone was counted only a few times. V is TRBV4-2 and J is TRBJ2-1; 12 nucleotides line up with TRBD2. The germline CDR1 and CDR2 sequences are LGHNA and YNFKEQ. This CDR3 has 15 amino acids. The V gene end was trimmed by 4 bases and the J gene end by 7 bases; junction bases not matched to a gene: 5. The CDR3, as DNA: TGTGCCAGCAGCCCACTAGCGGGAGGAGTAAATGAGCAGTTCTTC. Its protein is CASSPLAGGVNEQFF.

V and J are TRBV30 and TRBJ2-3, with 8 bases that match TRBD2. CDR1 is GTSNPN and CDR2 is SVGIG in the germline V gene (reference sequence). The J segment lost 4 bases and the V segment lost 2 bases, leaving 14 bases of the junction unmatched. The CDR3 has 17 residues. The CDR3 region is CAWSLNPLAGTPDTQYF. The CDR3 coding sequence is TGTGCCTGGAGTCTAAATCCCTTAGCGGGGACCCCAGATACGCAGTATTTT.

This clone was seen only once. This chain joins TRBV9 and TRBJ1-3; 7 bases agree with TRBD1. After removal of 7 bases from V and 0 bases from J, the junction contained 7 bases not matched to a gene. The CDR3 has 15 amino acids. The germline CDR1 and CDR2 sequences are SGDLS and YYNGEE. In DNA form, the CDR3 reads TGTGCCAGCGGGGCAGGGGGATTCTCTGGAAACACCATATATTTT. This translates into CASGAGGFSGNTIYF.

The DNA for the CDR3 is TGTGCCAGTAGTAGGGGACAGGGGGCGAGCTATGGCTACACCTTC. It encodes CASSRGQGASYGYTF. The J gene is TRBJ1-2, the V gene TRBV19; 12 nucleotides match TRBD1. Germline CDR1 LNHDA, CDR2 SQIVND (reference sequence). CDR3 length equals 15 residues. Trimming took 4 bases from V and 4 from J; bases not matched to a gene: 4.

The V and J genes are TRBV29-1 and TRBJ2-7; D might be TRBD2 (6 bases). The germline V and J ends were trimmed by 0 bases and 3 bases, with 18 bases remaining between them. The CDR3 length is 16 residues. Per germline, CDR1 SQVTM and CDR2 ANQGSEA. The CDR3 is CSVEEAGREGYYEQYF. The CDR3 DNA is TGCAGCGTTGAAGAAGCGGGCAGAGAGGGATACTACGAGCAGTACTTC.

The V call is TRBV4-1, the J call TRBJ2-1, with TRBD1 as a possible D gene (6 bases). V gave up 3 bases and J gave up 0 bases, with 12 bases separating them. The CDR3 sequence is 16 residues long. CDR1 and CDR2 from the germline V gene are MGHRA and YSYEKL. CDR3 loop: CASSHMDRNSYNEQFF. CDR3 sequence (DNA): TGCGCCAGCAGCCATATGGACAGAAACTCCTACAATGAGCAGTTCTTC.

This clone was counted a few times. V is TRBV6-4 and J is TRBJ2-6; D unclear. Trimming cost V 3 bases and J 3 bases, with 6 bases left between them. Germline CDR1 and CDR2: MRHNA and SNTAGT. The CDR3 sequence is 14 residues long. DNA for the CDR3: TGTGCCAGCAGTGAGCGAAGTGGGGCCAACGTCCTGACTTTC. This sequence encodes CASSERSGANVLTF.

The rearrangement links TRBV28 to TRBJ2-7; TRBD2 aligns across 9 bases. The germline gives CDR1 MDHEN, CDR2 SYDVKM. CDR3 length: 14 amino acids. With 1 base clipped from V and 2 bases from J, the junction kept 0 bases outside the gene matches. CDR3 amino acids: CASSLSSGTYEQYF. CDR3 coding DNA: TGTGCCAGCAGTTTATCTAGCGGGACCTACGAGCAGTACTTC. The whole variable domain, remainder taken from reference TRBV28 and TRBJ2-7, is DVKVTQSSRYLVKRTGEKVFLECVQDMDHENMFWYRQDPGLGLRLIYFSYDVKMKEKGDIPEGYSVSREKKERFSLILESASTNQTSMYLCASSLSSGTYEQYFGPGTRLTVT.

The CDR3 nucleotides read TGTGCCAGCAGTGATACAGGGTTTCCCTACGAGCAGTACTTC. Its protein is CASSDTGFPYEQYF. The J gene is TRBJ2-7, the V gene TRBV6-6, with TRBD1 as a possible D gene (6 bases). The CDR3 spans 14 residues. V was pared by 5 bases and J by 2 bases, with 13 bases between. Germline V gives CDR1 MNHNY, CDR2 SVGAGI (reference sequence).

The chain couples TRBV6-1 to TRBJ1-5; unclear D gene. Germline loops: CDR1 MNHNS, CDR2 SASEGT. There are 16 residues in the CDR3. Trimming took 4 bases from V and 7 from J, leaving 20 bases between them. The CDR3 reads CASSVHAKTGGQPQHF. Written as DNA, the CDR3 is TGTGCCAGCAGTGTTCATGCGAAGACCGGCGGGCAGCCCCAGCATTTT.

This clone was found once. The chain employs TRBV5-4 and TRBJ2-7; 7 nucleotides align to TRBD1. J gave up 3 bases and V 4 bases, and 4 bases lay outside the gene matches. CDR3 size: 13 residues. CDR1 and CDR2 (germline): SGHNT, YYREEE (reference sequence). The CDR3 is CASSLGQNYEQYF. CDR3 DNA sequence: TGTGCCAGCAGCCTGGGACAGAACTACGAGCAGTACTTC.

The DNA for the CDR3 is TGTGCCAGCTCACCATCCTCCGCAGGGTCTGGAAACACCATATATTTT. This gives the protein CASSPSSAGSGNTIYF. The chain uses TRBV18 and TRBJ1-3, with D possibly being TRBD1 (5 bases). Germline CDR1 reads KGHSH; CDR2 reads LQKENI. The germline V and J ends were trimmed by 2 bases and 1 base, with 12 bases remaining between them. The CDR3 is made up of 16 amino acids.